Presented here are 16 T cell receptor beta chains from one specimen sequenced in a study of T-cell reconstitution after alpha-beta-depleted transplantation in children. The library targeted TCRbeta and was prepared with unique molecular identifiers. From the PCR reads, TCRdb called clonotypes with MiXCR, one entry per CDR3 protein. Among just under 250,000 distinct CDR3 sequences, around 25% were seen once, and the ten largest hold more than 2%. The starting material was PBMCs, obtained before TCRalphabeta/CD19-depleted stem cell transplant. These receptors all come from a girl aged 2 to 10 with Fanconi anemia, due to receive a stem cell transplant.

This clonotype appeared many times. The chain couples TRBV30 to TRBJ1-3; D is possibly TRBD1 (5 bases). Germline V CDR1 and CDR2: GTSNPN, SVGIG (reference sequence). CDR3 length equals 14 residues. The V end was cut by 3 bases, the J end by 3 bases, with 12 bases between. The CDR3 DNA follows: TGTGCCTGGAGCCCCGGTCAGGGTGGAAACACCATATATTTT. Its translation: CAWSPGQGGNTIYF.

This clonotype was observed at least ten times. The V and J genes are TRBV30 and TRBJ1-3, with D unresolved. Germline V gene sequence: CDR1 GTSNPN, CDR2 SVGIG (reference sequence). V dropped 0 bases and J dropped 4 bases, with 4 bases sitting between them. The CDR3 covers 12 residues. The chain's CDR3 is CAWSVTGNTIYF. CDR3 bases: TGTGCCTGGAGTGTAACCGGAAACACCATATATTTT.

In this sample, this clonotype turned up a few times. This chain uses TRBV20-1 with TRBJ2-3; D uncertain. Germline CDR1 and CDR2: DFQATT and SNEGSKA (reference sequence). Trimming took off 6 bases at V and 2 bases at J, with 12 bases between the two ends. The CDR3 is 13 amino acids. The CDR3 sequence is CSAQTHLTDTQYF. CDR3 coding DNA: TGCAGTGCACAGACTCACCTCACAGATACGCAGTATTTT.

The DNA for the CDR3 is TGTGCCAGCAGTTACTCAAGGGCTAGCGGGAGTCTACTCACAGATACGCAGTATTTT. Translating it yields CASSYSRASGSLLTDTQYF. The rearrangement joins TRBV6-2 or TRBV6-3 to TRBJ2-3; 10 positions match TRBD2. Germline loops: CDR1 MNHEY, CDR2 SVGEGT. This CDR3 is built from 19 residues. V lost 0 bases and J lost 2; bases outside the gene matches: 11.

This chain links TRBV12-3 or TRBV12-4 with TRBJ1-5, with 7 bases that match TRBD1. V lost 4 bases to trimming and J lost 6 bases; unmatched junction nucleotides: 3. CDR3 length: 13 amino acids. CDR3 in amino acids: CASSSDRRQPQHF. In nucleotides, the CDR3 is TGTGCCAGCAGTTCGGACAGGCGTCAGCCCCAGCATTTT.

This clonotype was detected ten times or more. CDR3 region: CATSRDRLAPDTQYF. CDR3 sequence (DNA): TGTGCCACCAGCAGAGATCGGCTAGCGCCAGATACGCAGTATTTT. The chain carries TRBV15 and TRBJ2-3; the D gene is possibly TRBD2 (6 bases). Trimming pared 0 bases from V and 4 bases from J, leaving 11 bases between. CDR3 size: 15 residues. Germline values: CDR1 LNHNV, CDR2 YYDKDF (reference sequence).

In this sample, this clonotype turned up a few times. The chain is built from TRBV5-1 and TRBJ2-3; TRBD2 matches at 7 bases. The CDR3 covers 16 residues. V lost 0 bases, J lost 1 base, and 5 bases stayed unmatched. From germline, CDR1 is SGHRS and CDR2 YFSETQ. The CDR3 nucleotides are TGCGCCAGCAGCTTGGACCCTAGCGGTGGCACAGATACGCAGTATTTT. It encodes CASSLDPSGGTDTQYF.

This clonotype was observed many times. V and J are TRBV7-3 and TRBJ2-5, with 9 positions matching TRBD1. The junction had 4 bases not matched to a gene; V was cut back by 3 bases and J by 2 bases. The germline V gene has CDR1 SGHTA and CDR2 FQGTGA. The CDR3 length is 15 residues. The CDR3 region is CASSFHRGRQETQYF. In nucleotides, the CDR3 is TGTGCCAGCAGCTTCCACAGGGGGCGGCAAGAGACCCAGTACTTC.

This clonotype was seen repeatedly, ten times or more. The chain links TRBV29-1 to TRBJ1-1; a weak D match, TRBD1 (5 bases). This CDR3 is 12 amino acids long. Germline V lookup: CDR1 SQVTM, CDR2 ANQGSEA. V lost 7 bases, J lost 0 bases, and 9 bases lay in between. The DNA for the CDR3 is TGCAGCGCAGGGCGAATGAACACTGAAGCTTTCTTT. Its translation is CSAGRMNTEAFF.

This clonotype was seen only a few times. This CDR3 reads CASSYSTGGNTIYF. In DNA form, the CDR3 reads TGTGCCAGCAGTTACTCGACAGGTGGAAACACCATATATTTT. This chain joins TRBV6-5 and TRBJ1-3; possibly TRBD1 for D (6 bases). This CDR3 has 14 residues. Germline CDR1 reads MNHEY; CDR2 reads SVGAGI. Trimming left V 0 bases short and J 3 bases short, with 6 bases between.

This clonotype was seen ten or more times. V and J are TRBV7-2 and TRBJ2-4; D gene uncertain. CDR3 length equals 11 residues. Germline lookup yields CDR1 SGHTA and CDR2 FQGNSA. The V gene lost 5 bases and the J gene lost 3 bases, with 2 bases spanning the gap. Here the CDR3 reads CASSSKNIQYF. The CDR3 nucleotides read TGTGCCAGCAGCAGCAAAAACATTCAGTACTTC. Full variable domain (remainder filled in from reference TRBV7-2 and TRBJ2-4): GAGVSQSPSNKVTEKGKDVELRCDPISGHTALYWYRQSLGQGLEFLIYFQGNSAPDKSGLPSDRFSAERTGGSVSTLTIQRTQQEDSAVYLCASSSKNIQYFGAGTRLSVL.

V is TRBV7-6 and J is TRBJ2-7, with 9 bases that match TRBD1. The CDR3 is made up of 15 amino acids. Germline V gene data show CDR1 as SGHVS and CDR2 as FNYEAQ. V gave up 6 bases and J gave up 1 base; unmatched junction bases: 7. CDR3 DNA: TGTGCCAGCAGTTTTGGGACAGGGAATTCCTACGAGCAGTACTTC. It is translated as CASSFGTGNSYEQYF. The full variable domain, completed using reference TRBV7-6 and TRBJ2-7, is GAGVSQSPRYKVTKRGQDVALRCDPISGHVSLYWYRQALGQGPEFLTYFNYEAQQDKSGLPNDRFSAERPEGSISTLTIQRTEQRDSAMYRCASSFGTGNSYEQYFGPGTRLTVT.

This clonotype occurred a few times. This chain joins TRBV6-5 and TRBJ2-3, with a weak D call TRBD2 (5 bases). The germline V and J ends were trimmed by 3 bases and 3 bases, with 10 bases remaining between them. The CDR3 length is 14 residues. Germline V lookup: CDR1 MNHEY, CDR2 SVGAGI. The CDR3 reads CASSYLPGTDTQYF. The CDR3 bases are TGTGCCAGCAGTTATCTACCGGGAACAGATACGCAGTATTTT.

V gene TRBV29-1 combines with J gene TRBJ2-3; D not resolved. Germline-derived CDR1 and CDR2 are SQVTM and ANQGSEA. Between the trimmed V and J ends, which lost 0 bases and 3 bases, there was a span of 4 bases. This CDR3 spans 12 amino acids. CDR3 in DNA: TGCAGCGTTGAAGAAACAACAGATACGCAGTATTTT. Translation gives CSVEETTDTQYF.

This clonotype occurred many times. The chain couples TRBV29-1 to TRBJ2-1; 8 positions match TRBD1. This CDR3 has 14 amino acids. J gave up 6 bases and V 7 bases, and 11 bases lay outside the gene matches. Per the germline V gene, CDR1 is SQVTM and CDR2 is ANQGSEA. The CDR3 nucleotides read TGCAGCGGAACAGGGCAGGGGGCCTTCAATGAGCAGTTCTTC. It translates to CSGTGQGAFNEQFF.

This clonotype was counted at least ten times. The chain recombines TRBV20-1 with TRBJ2-7; TRBD2 aligns across 12 bases. Germline CDR1 and CDR2: DFQATT and SNEGSKA (reference sequence). CDR3 length: 13 residues. With V trimmed by 5 bases and J by 4 bases, 3 bases remained unmatched. The CDR3 bases are TGCAGTGCTCTAGGACTAGCGGGGTACGAGCAGTACTTC. Protein product: CSALGLAGYEQYF.